A single sample is the source of the 12 T cell receptor beta chains below, sequenced in a study of blood T cell repertoires in COVID-19. The protocol was immunoSEQ multiplex PCR, while the TCRdb copy is restricted to in-frame clones and leaves out a portion. The sample has 300,000 to 400,000 clones, over 90% seen once. The sample comprised PBMCs or T cells enriched from blood (not recorded which). The receptor source for this set is a woman aged 25 to 39 who had been exposed to COVID-19.

This chain connects TRBV7-9 to TRBJ2-5; the match to TRBD2 covers 7 bases. This CDR3 has 15 residues. The germline V gene encodes CDR1 SEHNR and CDR2 FQNEAQ (reference sequence). The ends lost 5 bases at V and 3 bases at J; junction bases unmatched: 9. The CDR3 DNA reads TGTGCCAGCAGCGCCTCCTTGGCGGGGGAAGAGACCCAGTACTTC. This translates into CASSASLAGEETQYF.

In this sample, this clone turned up a few times. The rearrangement uses TRBV24-1 and TRBJ2-5; TRBD2 matches 10 bases. The V segment lost 2 bases and the J segment 1 base; nucleotides outside the gene matches: 3. In germline, CDR1 is KGHDR, CDR2 SFDVKD. The CDR3 spans 16 residues. CDR3 coding DNA: TGTGCCACCAGTGATTCCAAGCGGGGGGGCCAAGAGACCCAGTACTTC. Amino acids: CATSDSKRGGQETQYF.

This clone was found once. The rearrangement uses TRBV10-3 and TRBJ2-1; D is unclear. V shed 5 bases and J shed 3 bases, with 11 bases lying between them. The CDR3 is 14 residues long. Germline CDR1 and CDR2: ENHRY and SYGVKD. The CDR3 protein is CAISSDSYYNEQFF. For the CDR3, the DNA is TGTGCCATCAGTTCAGACTCGTACTACAATGAGCAGTTCTTC.

The rearrangement links TRBV5-1 to TRBJ1-1, with TRBD1 identical over 7 bases. The J segment lost 0 bases and the V segment lost 0 bases, leaving 5 bases of the junction unmatched. CDR3 size: 16 residues. Germline values: CDR1 SGHRS, CDR2 YFSETQ. The CDR3 sequence is CASSLGGQRLNTEAFF. CDR3 nucleotide sequence: TGCGCCAGCAGCTTGGGGGGACAGCGACTGAACACTGAAGCTTTCTTT.

The chain is built from TRBV5-1 and TRBJ2-1, with 10 bases lining up with TRBD2. The CDR3 contains 13 residues. Trimming took 2 bases from V and 8 from J; bases not matched to a gene: 1. Germline V lookup: CDR1 SGHRS, CDR2 YFSETQ. The CDR3: CASSFSGGHEQFF. The CDR3 DNA sequence: TGCGCCAGCAGCTTTAGCGGGGGGCATGAGCAGTTCTTC.

CDR3 nucleotide sequence: TGCGCCAGCAGCCCGGGGGGTAATTCACCCCTCCACTTT. Its translation: CASSPGGNSPLHF. The chain employs TRBV5-1 and TRBJ1-6; D may be TRBD1 (5 bases). The V end was cut by 4 bases, the J end by 6 bases, with 8 bases between. Germline CDR1 SGHRS, CDR2 YFSETQ. The CDR3 spans 13 residues.

The chain uses TRBV18 and TRBJ1-3, with no clear D. Trimming left V 5 bases short and J 2 bases short, with 7 bases between. CDR1 is KGHSH, CDR2 LQKENI, per germline. The CDR3 is made up of 13 amino acids. CDR3 amino acids: CASSSDTGNTIYF. The CDR3 region has the DNA TGTGCCAGCTCATCCGACACTGGAAACACCATATATTTT.

The chain couples TRBV3-1 (or the pseudogene TRBV3-2) to TRBJ2-1; possibly TRBD1 for D (5 bases). Per germline, CDR1 LGHDT and CDR2 YNNKEL (reference sequence). The CDR3 sequence is 14 residues long. The V and J ends lost 1 base and 6 bases respectively, with 10 bases between them. The CDR3 spells CASSQGGQGNEQFF. CDR3 bases: TGTGCCAGCAGCCAAGGCGGTCAGGGCAATGAGCAGTTCTTC.

The V gene is TRBV10-3, the J gene TRBJ1-2; D is perhaps TRBD1 (5 bases). CDR1 ENHRY and CDR2 SYGVKD come from the germline V gene. The V end was cut by 4 bases, the J end by 3 bases, with 12 bases between. The length of the CDR3 is 14 residues. CDR3 coding DNA: TGTGCCATCAGTGGTGTCGGCAGGGACTATGGCTACACCTTC. This encodes CAISGVGRDYGYTF.

The chain combines TRBV18 with TRBJ1-2, with D tentatively TRBD1 (5 bases). The CDR3 is made up of 15 amino acids. V dropped 2 bases and J dropped 6 bases, with 16 bases sitting between them. Looked up from germline, CDR1 is KGHSH and CDR2 is LQKENI. CDR3 DNA sequence: TGTGCCAGCTCACCAACACGGCAGGGATTAGATGGCTACACCTTC. Amino acids: CASSPTRQGLDGYTF. The variable domain in full, completed from reference TRBV18 and TRBJ1-2, reads NAGVMQNPRHLVRRRGQEARLRCSPMKGHSHVYWYRQLPEEGLKFMVYLQKENIIDESGMPKERFSAEFPKEGPSILRIQQVVRGDSAAYFCASSPTRQGLDGYTFGSGTRLTVV.

The chain uses TRBV6-5 and TRBJ1-2; D may be TRBD1 (6 bases). CDR3 length: 14 amino acids. CDR1 and CDR2 (germline): MNHEY, SVGAGI. Trimming cost V 10 bases and J 3 bases, with 18 bases left between them. The CDR3 bases are TGTGCCACCAGGGGACGGCTAGCGGACTATGGCTACACCTTC. Translated: CATRGRLADYGYTF.

The rearrangement joins TRBV3-1 (or the pseudogene TRBV3-2) to TRBJ2-7; TRBD1 matches 7 bases. Germline V lookup: CDR1 LGHDT, CDR2 YNNKEL (reference sequence). The length of the CDR3 is 14 residues. Trimming removed 2 bases from V and 3 bases from J; junction bases left unmatched: 4. In DNA, the CDR3 is TGTGCCAGCAGCCAAACAGGGGTTTTCTACGAGCAGTACTTC. Amino acid sequence: CASSQTGVFYEQYF.